What follows are 32 T cell receptor beta chains derived from one specimen sequenced in a study of cytomegalovirus exposure and HLA in healthy donors. PCR employed 60 Vbeta and 13 Jbeta primers. Assay used: immunoSEQ multiplex PCR; TCRdb lists only in-frame clones, some missing. The profile shows over 80,000 clones, 70% to 85% of them singletons. Material for sequencing was PBMCs. These receptors all stem from a middle-aged man in good health and CMV-seronegative.

V gene TRBV7-9 combines with J gene TRBJ1-2; 7 bases fit TRBD1. Trimming removed 3 bases from V and 2 bases from J; junction bases left unmatched: 3. The CDR3 is made up of 14 amino acids. Looked up from germline, CDR1 is SEHNR and CDR2 is FQNEAQ (reference sequence). CDR3 nucleotide sequence: TGTGCCAGCAGCTTTCGACAGGGCAACTATGGCTACACCTTC. Its protein is CASSFRQGNYGYTF.

This chain joins TRBV29-1 and TRBJ2-1; 7 bases map to TRBD2. The CDR3 loop spans 14 amino acids. CDR1 is SQVTM and CDR2 is ANQGSEA in the germline V gene. Trimming cost V 6 bases and J 7 bases; bases outside gene matches: 12. CDR3 loop: CSVPSGRMRNEQFF. CDR3 in DNA: TGCAGCGTGCCCTCCGGGAGGATGAGAAATGAGCAGTTCTTC.

The chain is built from TRBV6-5 and TRBJ2-2; 10 nucleotides line up with TRBD2. CDR1 and CDR2 from the germline V gene are MNHEY and SVGAGI. V was pared by 6 bases and J by 2 bases, with 3 bases of the junction left unmatched. This CDR3 region has 15 residues. For the CDR3, the DNA is TGTGCCAGCAGGTCTAGCGGGAGAAACACCGGGGAGCTGTTTTTT. Protein product: CASRSSGRNTGELFF.

V and J are TRBV28 and TRBJ2-5; D call uncertain. Trimming shortened V by 6 bases and J by 2 bases, and 16 bases separated the two germline ends. The CDR3 totals 15 residues. CDR1 is MDHEN, CDR2 SYDVKM, per germline. CDR3 nucleotides: TGTGCCAGCAGGCCCCCCGGCGGTAGACAAGAGACCCAGTACTTC. Amino acids: CASRPPGGRQETQYF.

Here the CDR3 DNA reads TGTGCCATCCGGACTAGCGGATTCACAGATACGCAGTATTTT. Protein product: CAIRTSGFTDTQYF. The genes are TRBV10-3 and TRBJ2-3, with 10 nucleotides matching TRBD2. The V gene's germline CDR1 is ENHRY and CDR2 SYGVKD. The V and J ends lost 8 bases and 2 bases, in that order; junction bases with no gene match: 4. The CDR3 totals 14 residues.

The V and J genes are TRBV6-5 and TRBJ2-1, with D perhaps matching TRBD1 (6 bases). Trimming took 7 bases from V and 7 from J, leaving 14 bases between them. The CDR3 runs 13 residues. Per germline, CDR1 MNHEY and CDR2 SVGAGI. The CDR3 nucleotides read TGTGCCAGCACGGCGATCAGGGGTAATGAGCAGTTCTTC. Translating gives CASTAIRGNEQFF.

The V gene is TRBV6-1, the J gene TRBJ2-2; weak D call: TRBD2 (6 bases). V lost 5 bases and J 11 bases, leaving 9 bases between the germline ends. Germline CDR1 reads MNHNS; CDR2 reads SASEGT. The CDR3 length is 11 residues. The CDR3 sequence: CASSLRGELFF. The DNA of the CDR3 is TGTGCCAGCAGTCTGCGGGGAGAGCTGTTTTTT.

The chain uses TRBV27 and TRBJ1-2, with D tentatively TRBD1 (5 bases). The germline V gene has CDR1 MNHEY and CDR2 SMNVEV (reference sequence). This CDR3 spans 13 amino acids. V dropped 6 bases and J dropped 2 bases, with 10 bases sitting between them. CDR3 nucleotides: TGTGCCAGCAGGAGGGACTTAAACTATGGCTACACCTTC. Residues: CASRRDLNYGYTF.

This chain joins TRBV10-3 and TRBJ2-7; 10 bases are shared with TRBD1. CDR3 length: 17 amino acids. V was clipped by 0 bases and J by 0 bases; unmatched bases: 5. Germline CDR1 reads ENHRY; CDR2 reads SYGVKD. CDR3 sequence: CAISESLGQGVSYEQYF. CDR3 in DNA: TGTGCCATCAGTGAGTCTTTAGGACAGGGGGTCTCCTACGAGCAGTACTTC.

The chain employs TRBV5-8 and TRBJ1-2; 8 nucleotides match TRBD1. With 4 bases clipped from V and 8 bases from J, the junction kept 7 bases outside the gene matches. This CDR3 spans 13 amino acids. The V gene's germline CDR1 is SGHTS and CDR2 YDEGEE. The CDR3 protein is CASSATGQGGYTF. Here the CDR3 DNA reads TGTGCCAGCAGCGCAACTGGACAGGGCGGCTACACCTTC. Drawing the rest from reference TRBV5-8 and TRBJ1-2, the complete variable domain is EAGVTQSPTHLIKTRGQQATLRCSPISGHTSVYWYQQALGLGLQFLLWYDEGEERNRGNFPPRFSGRQFPNYSSELNVNALELEDSALYLCASSATGQGGYTFGSGTRLTVV.

This clone was seen a single time. The chain joins TRBV11-2 to TRBJ2-7; 7 nucleotides match TRBD1. Germline CDR1 SGHAT, CDR2 FQNNGV. The trim removed 4 bases at V and 4 bases at J, leaving 7 bases unmatched. The length of the CDR3 is 14 residues. The CDR3 protein is CASSSSSGQYEQYF. In nucleotides, the CDR3 is TGTGCCAGCAGCTCTTCTTCGGGACAGTACGAGCAGTACTTC.

This chain links TRBV11-2 with TRBJ2-1, with TRBD2 matching over 9 bases. CDR3 length equals 17 residues. J lost 4 bases, V lost 2 bases, and 9 bases had no gene match. The germline V gene has CDR1 SGHAT and CDR2 FQNNGV. CDR3 sequence (DNA): TGTGCCAGCAGCTTAAGGGATAGCGGGAGTCTGTACAATGAGCAGTTCTTC. Amino acids: CASSLRDSGSLYNEQFF.

V and J are TRBV6-5 and TRBJ2-1, with TRBD2 matching 13 bases. The CDR3 has 15 residues. The V segment lost 8 bases and the J segment 9 bases; nucleotides outside the gene matches: 10. Germline CDR1 reads MNHEY; CDR2 reads SVGAGI. In nucleotides, the CDR3 is TGTGCCAGCCGCCCCGGGACTAGCGGGAAAGGTGAGCAGTTCTTC. As protein: CASRPGTSGKGEQFF.

This rearrangement joins TRBV5-6 to TRBJ2-3; TRBD2 might be the D (7 bases). Germline V gene data show CDR1 as SGHDT and CDR2 as YYEEEE. The CDR3 is made up of 14 amino acids. The V and J ends lost 4 bases and 8 bases respectively, with 17 bases between them. This chain's CDR3 is CASSVFRGGGTQYF. The CDR3 nucleotides read TGTGCCAGCAGCGTATTCAGAGGGGGGGGTACGCAGTATTTT.

The chain recombines TRBV28 with TRBJ2-1, with no clear D. V lost 4 bases to trimming and J lost 10 bases, with 11 bases between them. From germline, CDR1 is MDHEN and CDR2 SYDVKM. The CDR3 runs 12 residues. The CDR3 region is CASSSSSREQFF. The CDR3 region has the DNA TGTGCCAGCAGTTCGTCGAGCCGCGAGCAGTTCTTC.

V usage is TRBV5-1 and J usage is TRBJ2-1; 16 positions agree with TRBD2. Germline CDR1 SGHRS, CDR2 YFSETQ. The CDR3 runs 15 residues. The J segment lost 8 bases and the V segment lost 5 bases, leaving 4 bases of the junction unmatched. The CDR3 protein is CASRKGLAGGYEQFF. CDR3 sequence (DNA): TGCGCCAGCAGAAAGGGACTAGCGGGAGGGTATGAGCAGTTCTTC.

This clone was recorded a few times. The chain is built from TRBV4-1 and TRBJ1-4, with TRBD1 as a possible D gene (5 bases). Germline values: CDR1 MGHRA, CDR2 YSYEKL. V lost 0 bases and J lost 1, with 9 bases in between. The CDR3 is 16 residues long. The CDR3 loop is CASSQDGGGTNEKLFF. The CDR3, as DNA: TGCGCCAGCAGCCAAGATGGGGGGGGAACTAATGAAAAACTGTTTTTT.

There are a few counts of this clone. The chain joins TRBV19 to TRBJ2-1, with TRBD2 matching 12 bases. Germline V gene sequence: CDR1 LNHDA, CDR2 SQIVND (reference sequence). This CDR3 is 16 amino acids long. The junction had 11 bases not matched to a gene; V was cut back by 6 bases and J by 8 bases. The CDR3 loop is CASSPVLAGGGDEQFF. CDR3 DNA sequence: TGTGCCAGTAGCCCGGTACTAGCGGGAGGTGGGGATGAGCAGTTCTTC.

The chain links TRBV5-4 to TRBJ2-6; TRBD1 might be the D (6 bases). The V end was cut by 1 base, the J end by 4 bases, with 9 bases between. This CDR3 contains 15 residues. CDR1 SGHNT and CDR2 YYREEE come from the germline V gene (reference sequence). CDR3 sequence: CASSLMGAGANVLTF. DNA of the CDR3: TGTGCCAGCAGCTTGATGGGGGCCGGGGCCAACGTCCTGACTTTC.

The chain carries TRBV13 and TRBJ2-1; TRBD1 aligns across 9 bases. The CDR3 covers 13 residues. The V and J ends lost 5 bases and 9 bases, in that order; junction bases with no gene match: 5. Germline-derived CDR1 and CDR2 are PRHDT and FYEKMQ (reference sequence). CDR3 DNA: TGTGCCAGCAGCCCGGGACAGGGCTTTGAGCAGTTCTTC. Amino acids: CASSPGQGFEQFF.

This clone was counted a single time. CDR3 amino acids: CASSPRGWFGGRAIDNEQFF. For the CDR3, the DNA is TGTGCCAGCAGCCCCCGTGGCTGGTTTGGCGGGAGGGCAATTGACAATGAGCAGTTCTTC. The chain links TRBV7-3 to TRBJ2-1, with TRBD2 matching 9 bases. V dropped 5 bases and J dropped 5; count of bases not matched to a gene: 22. Germline V CDR1 and CDR2: SGHTA, FQGTGA. The CDR3 spans 20 residues.

CDR3 protein: CASSVGDTQNYGYTF. DNA for the CDR3: TGTGCCAGCAGCGTAGGAGACACCCAAAACTATGGCTACACCTTC. The chain is built from TRBV9 and TRBJ1-2, with unresolved D. With 0 bases removed from V and 2 bases from J, the gap between germline ends came to 11 bases. The CDR3 has 15 amino acids. Germline V gene sequence: CDR1 SGDLS, CDR2 YYNGEE.

The chain combines TRBV5-6 with TRBJ2-1; 9 bases are a match to TRBD2. CDR1 and CDR2 (germline): SGHDT, YYEEEE. V shed 0 bases and J 6 bases; nucleotides not matched to a gene: 10. CDR3 length: 17 residues. CDR3 region: CASSLAKAGGYRNEQFF. The DNA of the CDR3 is TGTGCCAGCAGCTTGGCCAAGGCGGGAGGGTATCGCAATGAGCAGTTCTTC.

V and J are TRBV30 and TRBJ1-1, with TRBD1 matching over 7 bases. Trimming cost V 0 bases and J 7 bases; bases outside gene matches: 8. Germline-derived CDR1 and CDR2 are GTSNPN and SVGIG (reference sequence). This CDR3 contains 14 residues. The CDR3 reads CAWSVPGGTHEAFF. The CDR3 nucleotides are TGTGCCTGGAGTGTACCAGGGGGGACTCATGAAGCTTTCTTT.

The CDR3 is CASSLDPEVATEAFF. CDR3 DNA: TGTGCCAGCAGCTTAGATCCCGAGGTGGCCACTGAAGCTTTCTTT. The chain carries TRBV7-9 and TRBJ1-1; D not certain. Trimming removed 1 base from V and 4 bases from J, with 13 bases in between. The length of the CDR3 is 15 residues. Germline CDR1 is SEHNR and CDR2 is FQNEAQ (reference sequence).

This clone turned up a few times. This sequence joins TRBV4-1 and TRBJ2-2, with 10 bases aligning to TRBD1. The germline gives CDR1 MGHRA, CDR2 YSYEKL. The trim removed 3 bases at V and 5 bases at J, leaving 3 bases unmatched. The CDR3 runs 15 residues. The CDR3 sequence: CASSQGQGRTGELFF. The CDR3, as DNA: TGCGCCAGCAGCCAGGGACAGGGGAGAACCGGGGAGCTGTTTTTT.

The chain uses TRBV7-2 and TRBJ2-7; no clear D. Germline V lookup: CDR1 SGHTA, CDR2 FQGNSA. This CDR3 region has 14 residues. V was cut by 3 bases and J by 0 bases, with 9 bases left in between. The DNA of the CDR3 is TGTGCCAGCAGCTTGGCCCATGACTCCTACGAGCAGTACTTC. Amino acid sequence: CASSLAHDSYEQYF. Complete variable domain (other parts from reference TRBV7-2 and TRBJ2-7): GAGVSQSPSNKVTEKGKDVELRCDPISGHTALYWYRQSLGQGLEFLIYFQGNSAPDKSGLPSDRFSAERTGGSVSTLTIQRTQQEDSAVYLCASSLAHDSYEQYFGPGTRLTVT.

The chain uses TRBV5-1 and TRBJ2-3; D not certain. CDR1 and CDR2 from the germline V gene are SGHRS and YFSETQ. The CDR3 spans 14 residues. Trimming stripped 2 bases from V and 3 bases from J, with 10 bases between. CDR3 coding DNA: TGCGCCAGCAGCTTCGTGAGAGAAACAGATACGCAGTATTTT. As protein: CASSFVRETDTQYF.

The chain carries TRBV19 and TRBJ1-5; 8 positions agree with TRBD1. CDR1 is LNHDA and CDR2 is SQIVND in the germline V gene (reference sequence). The CDR3 contains 14 residues. With 6 bases clipped from V and 7 bases from J, the junction kept 8 bases outside the gene matches. CDR3 loop: CASRWTGLGQPQHF. CDR3 in DNA: TGTGCCAGTAGGTGGACAGGGCTAGGGCAGCCCCAGCATTTT.

The chain recombines TRBV28 with TRBJ2-2, with D uncertain. Germline lookup yields CDR1 MDHEN and CDR2 SYDVKM. This CDR3 is 14 amino acids long. V shed 3 bases and J shed 1 base, with 6 bases lying between them. In nucleotides, the CDR3 is TGTGCCAGCAGTTTTCAGGAGAACACCGGGGAGCTGTTTTTT. The encoded protein is CASSFQENTGELFF.

This clone was counted between two and nine times. The chain's CDR3 is CASSIHHRVQETQYF. DNA for the CDR3: TGTGCCAGTAGTATCCACCACAGGGTCCAAGAGACCCAGTACTTC. The chain links TRBV19 to TRBJ2-5; D perhaps matches TRBD1 (6 bases). This CDR3 region has 15 residues. CDR1 LNHDA and CDR2 SQIVND come from the germline V gene (reference sequence). Trimming removed 3 bases from V and 1 base from J, with 12 bases in between.

The sample holds many counts of this clone. This chain uses TRBV7-9 with TRBJ2-2; D gene uncertain. Trimming removed 8 bases at V and 13 bases at J, with 8 bases between. The CDR3 consists of 9 residues. From germline, CDR1 is SEHNR and CDR2 FQNEAQ (reference sequence). In nucleotides, the CDR3 is TGTGCCAGCGGCCACAGGCTGTTTTTT. It is translated as CASGHRLFF.